This is a list of T cell receptor beta chains from one sample in a study of T cells after yellow fever vaccination. TCRdb itself ran the 5' RACE reads through MiXCR, one entry per CDR3 protein. The data hold about 57,000 distinct CDR3 sequences, with 6.5% to 8% observed a single time. The sample in question was CD8+ T cells sorted from PBMCs, obtained 15 days after the yellow fever booster vaccination. Source of these receptors: a young man who received the YFV17D yellow fever vaccine. The CDR3 runs from the conserved cysteine through the conserved F or W. D genes are given only for firm matches. Rows may omit the clone size; those that give it use once, few, many or a size class.

cdr3_aa	cdr3_nt	d_call	clone_size	v_call	j_call
CASSIAARYEQYF	TGTGCCAGTAGTATAGCGGCGCGGTACGAGCAGTACTTC	-	-	TRBV19	TRBJ2-7
CASSFLGLASEQYF	TGTGCCAGCAGCTTTTTGGGACTAGCCTCCGAGCAGTACTTC	TRBD2	-	TRBV5-4	TRBJ2-7
CASIPGKEKLFF	TGTGCCAGCATTCCTGGGAAGGAAAAACTGTTTTTT	-	many	TRBV6-4	TRBJ1-4
CASAERGLTDTQYF	TGTGCTAGTGCCGAAAGGGGACTGACAGATACGCAGTATTTT	-	many	TRBV12-5	TRBJ2-3
CSARGLGANEQFF	TGCAGTGCAAGGGGGCTGGGGGCCAATGAGCAGTTCTTC	TRBD1	-	TRBV20-1	TRBJ2-1
CATSRAELVVGHEQFF	TGTGCCACCAGCAGAGCGGAACTAGTAGTGGGACATGAGCAGTTCTTC	-	-	TRBV15	TRBJ2-1
CASSFKGAYEQYF	TGTGCCAGTAGCTTCAAGGGGGCCTACGAGCAGTACTTC	-	-	TRBV19	TRBJ2-7
CASSQDPWGLYEQYF	TGCGCCAGCAGCCAAGATCCATGGGGGCTCTACGAGCAGTACTTC	-	many	TRBV4-3	TRBJ2-7
CASTLYGIGQGANEQFF	TGCGCCAGCACACTATATGGGATCGGACAGGGGGCGAATGAGCAGTTCTTC	TRBD1	many	TRBV5-1	TRBJ2-1
CASSHRTAEAFF	TGTGCCAGCAGCCACCGGACAGCTGAAGCTTTCTTT	-	many	TRBV11-2	TRBJ1-1
CASSPAGGSADYNEQFF	TGTGCCAGCAGCCCCGCGGGCGGGAGCGCAGACTACAATGAGCAGTTCTTC	TRBD2	many	TRBV6-2/TRBV6-3	TRBJ2-1
CASSVGQESYEQYF	TGTGCCAGCAGCGTTGGACAGGAATCCTACGAGCAGTACTTC	TRBD1	-	TRBV5-6	TRBJ2-7
CASSWDGPSYEQYF	TGTGCCAGCAGTTGGGACGGACCTTCCTACGAGCAGTACTTC	-	-	TRBV11-1	TRBJ2-7
CARCSNAWRGAASGELFF	TGTGCCCGCTGTTCCAACGCCTGGCGGGGCGCTGCTTCCGGGGAGCTGTTTTTT	-	-	TRBV12-3/TRBV12-4	TRBJ2-2
CASSSGSGTTINNEQFF	TGTGCCAGCAGTTCAGGATCCGGGACTACGATAAACAATGAGCAGTTCTTC	TRBD2	medium-sized	TRBV6-6	TRBJ2-1
CASHLKGHSYEQYF	TGTGCCAGCCACCTAAAGGGGCACTCCTACGAGCAGTACTTC	-	many	TRBV13	TRBJ2-7
CASSDSPNTEAFF	TGTGCCAGCAGTGACTCCCCAAACACTGAAGCTTTCTTT	-	many	TRBV6-4	TRBJ1-1
CASMGRATLSEQYF	TGCGCCAGCATGGGCAGGGCTACTCTCAGCGAGCAGTACTTC	-	many	TRBV10-2	TRBJ2-7
CASSLETSGPRPGEQFF	TGCGCCAGCAGCTTGGAGACTAGCGGGCCCAGACCGGGTGAGCAGTTCTTC	TRBD2	many	TRBV5-1	TRBJ2-1
CASSSTTGRFIDEQFF	TGTGCCAGCAGCTCAACGACAGGGAGGTTCATCGATGAGCAGTTCTTC	-	many	TRBV7-9	TRBJ2-1
CASSPGTSGKNEQFF	TGTGCCAGCAGTCCGGGGACTAGCGGGAAAAATGAGCAGTTCTTC	TRBD2	-	TRBV27	TRBJ2-1
CASSRGTLREDTQYF	TGTGCCAGCTCACGGGGGACTCTCCGGGAGGATACGCAGTATTTT	-	many	TRBV18	TRBJ2-3
CAWSKGEDYGYTF	TGTGCCTGGAGTAAAGGGGAAGACTATGGCTACACCTTC	-	few	TRBV30	TRBJ1-2
CSVARGSTEAFF	TGCAGCGTTGCCAGGGGAAGCACTGAAGCTTTCTTT	-	many	TRBV29-1	TRBJ1-1
CASSSPTQIGFHEQFF	TGTGCCAGCAGTAGCCCAACGCAGATTGGGTTCCATGAGCAGTTCTTC	-	many	TRBV27	TRBJ2-1
CAIQSGRDNEQFF	TGTGCCATACAAAGCGGGAGGGACAATGAGCAGTTCTTC	TRBD2	few	TRBV10-3	TRBJ2-1
CASSLASGSYNEQFF	TGCGCCAGCAGCTTGGCTAGCGGGAGTTACAATGAGCAGTTCTTC	TRBD2	many	TRBV5-1	TRBJ2-1
CASSPAAGVVYEQFF	TGTGCCAGCAGCCCCGCGGCGGGAGTAGTCTATGAGCAGTTCTTC	TRBD2	many	TRBV7-3	TRBJ2-1
CASGGQGLRGYTF	TGTGCCAGCGGCGGACAGGGTCTCCGCGGCTACACCTTC	TRBD1	few	TRBV27	TRBJ1-2
CASKQEGDGYNEQFF	TGCGCCAGCAAACAGGAAGGAGACGGGTACAATGAGCAGTTCTTC	-	many	TRBV5-1	TRBJ2-1
CARSPAGAEQFF	TGTGCCAGAAGCCCAGCGGGCGCTGAGCAGTTCTTC	-	many	TRBV5-3	TRBJ2-1
CASSAPRELYEQYF	TGTGCCAGTTCCGCTCCGCGGGAGTTATACGAGCAGTACTTC	TRBD2	many	TRBV28	TRBJ2-7
CASSPSVVGGAANEKLFF	TGTGCCAGCTCACCATCCGTGGTCGGCGGGGCTGCTAATGAAAAACTGTTTTTT	-	many	TRBV18	TRBJ1-4
CASNQGSQEDEQFF	TGCGCCAGCAACCAGGGTTCGCAGGAGGATGAGCAGTTCTTC	-	many	TRBV5-1	TRBJ2-1
CASSDSTGGADTQYF	TGTGCCAGCAGTGACTCGACAGGGGGCGCAGATACGCAGTATTTT	TRBD1	many	TRBV6-4	TRBJ2-3
CASSYRGEQFF	TGCGCCAGCTCCTACAGGGGTGAGCAGTTCTTC	TRBD1	many	TRBV10-1	TRBJ2-1
CASSLKGIPYEQYF	TGTGCCAGCAGCTTAAAAGGGATCCCCTACGAGCAGTACTTC	-	many	TRBV7-3	TRBJ2-7
CASSPGGGVLYTF	TGCGCCAGCAGCCCAGGGGGCGGTGTCTTGTACACCTTC	TRBD1	many	TRBV4-3	TRBJ1-2
CASSPRGDEQYF	TGTGCCAGCAGCCCCAGAGGGGACGAGCAGTACTTC	-	many	TRBV7-9	TRBJ2-7
CASKGEQFF	TGCGCCAGCAAAGGGGAGCAGTTCTTC	-	many	TRBV10-1	TRBJ2-1
CASSYYGPQYYATNEKLFF	TGTGCCAGCAGCTATTATGGGCCACAGTATTATGCAACTAATGAAAAACTGTTTTTT	-	few	TRBV12-3/TRBV12-4	TRBJ1-4
CASSPSPREQYF	TGTGCCAGCAGTCCTTCCCCTAGGGAGCAGTACTTC	-	many	TRBV27	TRBJ2-7
CATSNGRGHNEQFF	TGTGCCACCAGTAACGGGAGAGGGCACAATGAGCAGTTCTTC	-	many	TRBV15	TRBJ2-1
CASSWGGEGNEQFF	TGTGCCAGCAGCTGGGGGGGAGAGGGGAATGAGCAGTTCTTC	TRBD2	many	TRBV7-9	TRBJ2-1
CSAKTESYEQYF	TGCAGTGCAAAGACAGAGTCCTACGAGCAGTACTTC	-	many	TRBV20-1	TRBJ2-7
CASSAGVGANVLTF	TGTGCCAGCAGTGCGGGAGTTGGGGCCAACGTCCTGACTTTC	TRBD2	many	TRBV27	TRBJ2-6
CSARAWTQNIQYF	TGCAGTGCTAGAGCCTGGACTCAGAACATTCAGTACTTC	-	many	TRBV20-1	TRBJ2-4
CSASHSYEQYF	TGCAGTGCGTCACACTCCTACGAGCAGTACTTC	-	many	TRBV20-1	TRBJ2-7
CSVEGGPTSGSTAAYEQYF	TGCAGCGTTGAAGGGGGACCCACTAGCGGGAGCACAGCAGCCTACGAGCAGTACTTC	TRBD2	many	TRBV29-1	TRBJ2-7